This TCR beta chain came from a study of CD8 T cells in Susac syndrome. The length of the CDR3 is 14 residues. Germline-derived CDR1 and CDR2 are GTSNPN and SVGIG (reference sequence). The ends were cut back, 0 bases at V and 5 bases at J, with 11 bases in the middle. This clonotype appeared a single time. A quantity of about 0.45 to 1 ug RNA underwent reverse transcription using random hexamers. MiXCR, applied by TCRdb to the immunoSEQ multiplex PCR reads, yields one record per CDR3 protein. The repertoire holds 150,000 to 200,000 distinct CDR3 sequences, with roughly 94% as singletons. The chain joins TRBV30 to TRBJ2-1; no firm D call. The sample comprised CD4+ T cells from PBMCs. This sequence was found in a human donor with multiple sclerosis. In nucleotides, the CDR3 is TGTGCCTGGAGTGTCGGTAGACTGAACAATGAGCAGTTCTTC. Protein: CAWSVGRLNNEQFF.